The clone carrying this T cell receptor (beta chain) was seen many times. Its antigen is not known. This specimen belongs to a study of T-cell memory formation after mild COVID-19. For the study at large: TCR clusters were largely donor specific.

TCRdb redid the calling of the 5' RACE reads with MiXCR, one entry per CDR3 protein. In the table there are approximately 42,000 distinct CDR3 sequences, approximately 7% of which are singletons. Trimming left V 2 bases short and J 0 bases short, with 10 bases between. The CDR3 covers 15 residues. Germline values: CDR1 SGHTA, CDR2 FQGNSA. Study-wide findings and caveats: From day 15 to 85, contracting clones were balanced between CD4 and CD8, whereas later expanders leaned toward CD4+. The finding that pre-infection memory included some responding clones suggested that cross-reactive memory joined. Those CD4+ clones that contracted were mainly in CM and EM (CD8+ ones in EMRA).

V gene TRBV7-2 combines with J gene TRBJ1-1; D not resolved. The sequencing sample was made of PBMCs or a T cell subset sorted from them (not recorded which). The sequence derives from an adult who had mild COVID-19 (a few samples of this study predate the infection). Cell type and time point are not known. The CDR3 region is CASSLWGSVNTEAFF. The CDR3 DNA reads TGTGCCAGCAGCTTATGGGGTAGCGTGAACACTGAAGCTTTCTTT.